The clone carrying this TCR beta chain turned up a few times. Its cognate antigen is unknown. The CDR3 is 13 residues long. The ends were cut back, 6 bases at V and 3 bases at J, with 15 bases in the middle. CDR1 SQVTM and CDR2 ANQGSEA come from the germline V gene. The sample originates from a study of immune evolution from preneoplasia to lung adenocarcinoma. The repertoire was sequenced with immunoSEQ multiplex PCR; TCRdb's copy has only in-frame clones and lacks some. The table includes 4,800 or so clones, about 80% detected once. Resections took place in Japan or China from about 2013 to 2017. Two lung cancer pathologists independently confirmed each histologic diagnosis. Study-level results: Normal lung had highest clonality; later lesions appeared denser, more diverse. Compared with EGFR-mutant or double wild-type lesions, KRAS-mutant nodules were more clonal.

This sequence originates from a person aged 60-79 years with lung adenocarcinoma. The sequenced material came from FFPE minimally invasive lung adenocarcinoma tissue. The chain links TRBV29-1 to TRBJ2-7; D possibly corresponds to TRBD2 (5 bases). As DNA, the CDR3 is TGCAGCGTCCCCCGGAGGCAACTCTACGAGCAGTACTTC. As protein: CSVPRRQLYEQYF.